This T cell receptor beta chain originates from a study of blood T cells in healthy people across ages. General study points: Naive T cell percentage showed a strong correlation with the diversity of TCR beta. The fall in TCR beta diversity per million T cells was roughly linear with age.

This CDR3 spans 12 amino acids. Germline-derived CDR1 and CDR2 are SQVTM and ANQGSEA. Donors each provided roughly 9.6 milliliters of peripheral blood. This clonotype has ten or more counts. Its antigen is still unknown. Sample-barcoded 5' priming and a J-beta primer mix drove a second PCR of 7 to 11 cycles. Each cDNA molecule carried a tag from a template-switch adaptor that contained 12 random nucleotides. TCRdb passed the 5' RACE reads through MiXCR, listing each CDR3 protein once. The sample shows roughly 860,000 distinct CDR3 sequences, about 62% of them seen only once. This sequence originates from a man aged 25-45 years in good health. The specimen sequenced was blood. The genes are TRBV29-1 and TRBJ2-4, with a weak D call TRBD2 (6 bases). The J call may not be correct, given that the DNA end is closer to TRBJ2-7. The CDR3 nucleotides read TGCAGCGTTGAGGGGGGAGGCTACGAGCAGTACTTC. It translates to CSVEGGGYEQYF.